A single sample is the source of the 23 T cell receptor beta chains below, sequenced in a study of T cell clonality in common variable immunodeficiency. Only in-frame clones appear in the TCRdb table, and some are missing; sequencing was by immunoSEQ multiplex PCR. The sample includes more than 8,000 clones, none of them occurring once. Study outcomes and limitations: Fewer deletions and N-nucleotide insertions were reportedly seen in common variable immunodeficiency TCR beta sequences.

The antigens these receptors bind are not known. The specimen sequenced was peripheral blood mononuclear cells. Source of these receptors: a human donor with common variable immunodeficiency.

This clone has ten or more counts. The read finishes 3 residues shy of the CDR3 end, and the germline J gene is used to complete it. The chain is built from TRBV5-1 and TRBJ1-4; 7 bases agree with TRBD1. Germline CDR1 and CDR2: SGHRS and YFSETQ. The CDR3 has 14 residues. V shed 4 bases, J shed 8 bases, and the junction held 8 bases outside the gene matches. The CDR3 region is CASSLTGYWEKLFF. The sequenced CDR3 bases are TGCGCCAGCAGCCTGACAGGGTATTGGGAAAAA.

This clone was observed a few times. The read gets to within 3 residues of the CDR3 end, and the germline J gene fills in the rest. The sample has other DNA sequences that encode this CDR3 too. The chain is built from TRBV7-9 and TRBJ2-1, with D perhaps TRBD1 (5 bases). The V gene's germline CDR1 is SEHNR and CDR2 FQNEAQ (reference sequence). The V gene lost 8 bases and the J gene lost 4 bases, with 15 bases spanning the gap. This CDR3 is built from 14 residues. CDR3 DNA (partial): TGTGCCAGCGGGGCGGTGGACCGGTACAATGAG. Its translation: CASGAVDRYNE. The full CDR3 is CASGAVDRYNEQFF.

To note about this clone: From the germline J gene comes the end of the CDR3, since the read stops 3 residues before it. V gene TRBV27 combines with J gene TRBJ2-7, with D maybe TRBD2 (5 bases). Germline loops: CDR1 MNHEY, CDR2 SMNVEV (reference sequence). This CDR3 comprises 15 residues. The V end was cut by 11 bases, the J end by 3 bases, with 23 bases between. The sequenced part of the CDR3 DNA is TGTGCCCCGCCCAGCGGCCGAATCCAAGGCTACGAG. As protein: CAPPSGRIQGYE. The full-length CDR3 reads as CAPPSGRIQGYEQYF.

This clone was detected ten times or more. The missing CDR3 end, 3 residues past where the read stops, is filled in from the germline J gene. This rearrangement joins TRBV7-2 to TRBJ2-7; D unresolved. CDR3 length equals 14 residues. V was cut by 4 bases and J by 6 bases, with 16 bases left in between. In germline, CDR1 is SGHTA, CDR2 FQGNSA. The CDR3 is CASSSQPSAGEQYF. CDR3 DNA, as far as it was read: TGTGCCAGCAGCTCCCAACCTTCGGCAGGCGAG. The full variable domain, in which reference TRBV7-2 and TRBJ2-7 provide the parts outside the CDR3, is GAGVSQSPSNKVTEKGKDVELRCDPISGHTALYWYRQSLGQGLEFLIYFQGNSAPDKSGLPSDRFSAERTGGSVSTLTIQRTQQEDSAVYLCASSSQPSAGEQYFGPGTRLTVT.

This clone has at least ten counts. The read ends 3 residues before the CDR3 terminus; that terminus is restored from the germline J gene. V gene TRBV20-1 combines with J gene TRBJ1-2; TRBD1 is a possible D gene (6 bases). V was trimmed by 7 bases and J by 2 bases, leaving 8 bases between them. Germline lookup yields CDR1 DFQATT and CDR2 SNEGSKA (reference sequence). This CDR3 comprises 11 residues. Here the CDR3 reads CSGGGNYGYTF. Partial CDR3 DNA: TGCAGTGGGGGGGGCAACTATGGC.

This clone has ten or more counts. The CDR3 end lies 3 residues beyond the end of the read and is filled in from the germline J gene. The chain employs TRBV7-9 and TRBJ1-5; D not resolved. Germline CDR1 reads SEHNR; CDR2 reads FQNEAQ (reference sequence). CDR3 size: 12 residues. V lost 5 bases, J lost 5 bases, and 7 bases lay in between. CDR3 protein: CASSRVDQPQHF. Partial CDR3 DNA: TGTGCCAGCAGCAGGGTCGATCAGCCC.

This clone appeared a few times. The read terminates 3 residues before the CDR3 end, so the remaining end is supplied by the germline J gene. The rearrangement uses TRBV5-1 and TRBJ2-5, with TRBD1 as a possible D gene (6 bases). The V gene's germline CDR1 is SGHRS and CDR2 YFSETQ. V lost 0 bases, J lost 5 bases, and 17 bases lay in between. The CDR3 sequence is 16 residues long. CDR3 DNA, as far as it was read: TGCGCCAGCAGCTTGGGGGGCAGGGGAGCACAGGAGACC. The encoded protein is CASSLGGRGAQET. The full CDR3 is CASSLGGRGAQETQYF. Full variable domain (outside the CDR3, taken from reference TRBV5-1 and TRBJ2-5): KAGVTQTPRYLIKTRGQQVTLSCSPISGHRSVSWYQQTPGQGLQFLFEYFSETQRNKGNFPGRFSGRQFSNSRSEMNVSTLELGDSALYLCASSLGGRGAQETQYFGPGTRLLVL.

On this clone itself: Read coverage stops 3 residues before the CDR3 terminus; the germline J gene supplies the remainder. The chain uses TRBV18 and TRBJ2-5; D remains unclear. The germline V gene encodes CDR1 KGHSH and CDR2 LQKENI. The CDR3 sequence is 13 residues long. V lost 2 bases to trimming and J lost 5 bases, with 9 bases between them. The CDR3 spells CASSPSIQETQYF. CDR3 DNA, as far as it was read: TGTGCCAGCTCACCATCGATTCAGGAGACC.

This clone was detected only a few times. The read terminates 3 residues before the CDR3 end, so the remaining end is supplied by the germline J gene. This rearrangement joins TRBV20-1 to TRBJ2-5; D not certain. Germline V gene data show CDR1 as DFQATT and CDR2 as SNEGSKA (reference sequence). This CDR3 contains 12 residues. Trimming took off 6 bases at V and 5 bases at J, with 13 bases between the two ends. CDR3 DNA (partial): TGCAGTGCCACCCTAGTGGCGGAGACC. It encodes CSATLVAET. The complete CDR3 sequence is CSATLVAETQYF.

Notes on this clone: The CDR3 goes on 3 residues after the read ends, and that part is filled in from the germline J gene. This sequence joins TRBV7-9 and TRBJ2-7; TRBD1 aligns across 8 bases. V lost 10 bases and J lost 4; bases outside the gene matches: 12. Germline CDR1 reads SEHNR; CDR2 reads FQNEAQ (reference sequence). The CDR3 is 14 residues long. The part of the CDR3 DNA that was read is TGTGCCATCATCTTAGTGCAGGGGGCTTACGAG. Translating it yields CAIILVQGAYE. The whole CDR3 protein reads CAIILVQGAYEQYF. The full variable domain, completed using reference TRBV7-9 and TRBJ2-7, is DTGVSQNPRHKITKRGQNVTFRCDPISEHNRLYWYRQTLGQGPEFLTYFQNEAQLEKSRLLSDRFSAERPKGSFSTLEIQRTEQGDSAMYLCAIILVQGAYEQYFGPGTRLTVT.

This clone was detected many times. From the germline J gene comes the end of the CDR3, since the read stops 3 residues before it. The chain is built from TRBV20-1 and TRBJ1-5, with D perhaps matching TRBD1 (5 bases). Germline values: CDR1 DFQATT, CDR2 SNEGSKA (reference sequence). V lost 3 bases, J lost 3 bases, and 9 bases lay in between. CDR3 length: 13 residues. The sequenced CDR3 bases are TGCAGTGCTAGGGGGCGGAACAATCAGCCC. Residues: CSARGRNNQP. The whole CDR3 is CSARGRNNQPQHF.

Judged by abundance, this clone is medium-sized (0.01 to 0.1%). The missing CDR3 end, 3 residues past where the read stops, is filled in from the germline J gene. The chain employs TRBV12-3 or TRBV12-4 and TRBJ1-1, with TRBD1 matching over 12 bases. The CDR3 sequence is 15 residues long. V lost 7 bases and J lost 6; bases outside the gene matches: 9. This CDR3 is CASNPTGQGAPEAFF. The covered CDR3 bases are TGTGCCAGCAACCCAACGGGACAGGGGGCCCCTGAA.

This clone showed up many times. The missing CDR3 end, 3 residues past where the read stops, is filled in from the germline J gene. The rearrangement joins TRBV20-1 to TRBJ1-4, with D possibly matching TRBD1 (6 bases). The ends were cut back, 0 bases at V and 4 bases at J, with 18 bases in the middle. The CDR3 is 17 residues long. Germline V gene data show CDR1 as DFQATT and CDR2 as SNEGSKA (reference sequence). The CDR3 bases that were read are TGCAGTGCTAGAGACCTCCACCGACAGGTGATTAATGAAAAA. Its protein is CSARDLHRQVINEK. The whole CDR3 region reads CSARDLHRQVINEKLFF.

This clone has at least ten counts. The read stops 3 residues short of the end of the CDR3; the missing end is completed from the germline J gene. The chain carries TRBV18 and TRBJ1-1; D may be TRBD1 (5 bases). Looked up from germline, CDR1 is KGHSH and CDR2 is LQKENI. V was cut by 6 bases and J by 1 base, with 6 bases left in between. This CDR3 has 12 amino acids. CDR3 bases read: TGTGCCAGCTCCGGGGGGAACACTGAA. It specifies CASSGGNTE. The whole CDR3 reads CASSGGNTEAFF.

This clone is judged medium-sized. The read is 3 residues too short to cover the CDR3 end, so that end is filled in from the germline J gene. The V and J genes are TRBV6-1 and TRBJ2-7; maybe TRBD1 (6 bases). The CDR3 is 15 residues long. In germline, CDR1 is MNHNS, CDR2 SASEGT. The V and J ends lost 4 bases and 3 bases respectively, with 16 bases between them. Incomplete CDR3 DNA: TGTGCCAGCAGTGGCCGTGGACAGACCCTCTACGAG. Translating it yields CASSGRGQTLYE. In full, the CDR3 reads CASSGRGQTLYEQYF.

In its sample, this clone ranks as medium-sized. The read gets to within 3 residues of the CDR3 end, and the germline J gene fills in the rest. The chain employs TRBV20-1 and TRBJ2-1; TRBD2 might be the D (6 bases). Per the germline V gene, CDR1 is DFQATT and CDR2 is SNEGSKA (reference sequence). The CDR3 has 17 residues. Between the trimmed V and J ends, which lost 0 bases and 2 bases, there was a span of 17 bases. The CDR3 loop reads CSARDFSGQNTYNEQFF. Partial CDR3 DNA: TGCAGTGCTAGAGATTTCAGCGGGCAGAATACCTACAATGAG.

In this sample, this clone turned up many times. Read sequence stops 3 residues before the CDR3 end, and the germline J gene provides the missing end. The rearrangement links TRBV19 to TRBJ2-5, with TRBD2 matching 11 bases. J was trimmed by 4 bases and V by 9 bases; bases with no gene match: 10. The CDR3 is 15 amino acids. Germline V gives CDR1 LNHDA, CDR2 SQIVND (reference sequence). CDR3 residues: CASDPGTSGLETQYF. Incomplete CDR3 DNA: TGTGCCAGCGACCCCGGGACTAGCGGACTAGAGACC.

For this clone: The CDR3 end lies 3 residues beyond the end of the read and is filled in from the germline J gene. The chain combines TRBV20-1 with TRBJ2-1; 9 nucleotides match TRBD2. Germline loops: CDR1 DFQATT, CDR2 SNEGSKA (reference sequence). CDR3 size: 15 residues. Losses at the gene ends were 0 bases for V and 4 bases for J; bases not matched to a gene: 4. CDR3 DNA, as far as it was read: TGCAGTGCTAGAGATAGGCTAGCGGGATACAATGAG. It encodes CSARDRLAGYNE. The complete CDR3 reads CSARDRLAGYNEQFF.

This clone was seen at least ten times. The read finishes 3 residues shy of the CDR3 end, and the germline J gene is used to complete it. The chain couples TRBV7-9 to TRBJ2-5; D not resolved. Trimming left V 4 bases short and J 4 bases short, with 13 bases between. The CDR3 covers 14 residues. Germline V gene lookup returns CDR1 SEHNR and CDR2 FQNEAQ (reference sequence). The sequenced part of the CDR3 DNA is TGTGCCAGCAGCTCCGAAAGGGCTCGAGAGACC. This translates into CASSSERARET. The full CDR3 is CASSSERARETQYF.

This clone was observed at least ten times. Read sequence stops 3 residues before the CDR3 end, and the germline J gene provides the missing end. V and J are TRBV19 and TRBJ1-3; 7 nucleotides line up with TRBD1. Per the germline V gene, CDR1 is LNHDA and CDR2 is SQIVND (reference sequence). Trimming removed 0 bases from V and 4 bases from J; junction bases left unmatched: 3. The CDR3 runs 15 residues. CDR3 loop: CASSIDRDRGNTIYF. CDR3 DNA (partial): TGTGCCAGTAGTATAGACCGGGACAGAGGAAACACC.

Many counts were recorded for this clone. The sequenced CDR3 bases are TGCGCCAGCAGCCCCGGGACTAGCAGTTTAAATGAG. It translates to CASSPGTSSLNE. The full CDR3 protein reads CASSPGTSSLNEQFF. The J gene is TRBJ2-1, the V gene TRBV5-1; TRBD2 matches at 9 bases. The CDR3 goes on 3 residues after the read ends, and that part is filled in from the germline J gene. CDR1 and CDR2 from the germline V gene are SGHRS and YFSETQ. The trim removed 4 bases at V and 7 bases at J, leaving 9 bases unmatched. The CDR3 is 15 residues long.

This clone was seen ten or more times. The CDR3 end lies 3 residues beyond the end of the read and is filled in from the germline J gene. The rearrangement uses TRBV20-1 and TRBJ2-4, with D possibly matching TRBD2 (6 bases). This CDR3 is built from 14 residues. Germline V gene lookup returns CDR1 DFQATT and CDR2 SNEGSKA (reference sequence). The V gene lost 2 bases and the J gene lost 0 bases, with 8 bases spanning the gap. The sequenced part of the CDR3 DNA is TGCAGTGCTAGAAAGGGACTAGCCAAAAACATT. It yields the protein CSARKGLAKNI. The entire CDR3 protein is CSARKGLAKNIQYF.

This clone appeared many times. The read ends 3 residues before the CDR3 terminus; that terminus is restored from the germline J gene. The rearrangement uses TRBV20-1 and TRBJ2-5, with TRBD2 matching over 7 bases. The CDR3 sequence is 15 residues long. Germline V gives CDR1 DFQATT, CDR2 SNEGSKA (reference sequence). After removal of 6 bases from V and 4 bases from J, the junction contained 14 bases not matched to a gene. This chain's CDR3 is CSARGTNQRGETQYF. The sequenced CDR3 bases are TGCAGTGCCCGGGGGACTAATCAAAGGGGAGAGACC.